This T cell receptor beta chain was sequenced during a study of blood T cell repertoires in COVID-19. Turning to the study itself: Italy, Spain and the United States were the sources of the convalescent and acute COVID-19 samples. T cells, B-cell-depleted T cells, or PBMCs supplied cDNA or gDNA.

It was during active infection that Seattle patients were enrolled and then longitudinally followed. Looked up from germline, CDR1 is SGHTA and CDR2 is FQGTGA. The CDR3 runs 16 residues. V was cut by 5 bases and J by 0 bases, with 15 bases left in between. Sequenced by immunoSEQ multiplex PCR; TCRdb stores in-frame clones only, minus some. The sample contains some 220,000 clones, 83% of which appear only once. The sample consisted of peripheral blood. The TCR originated in a woman aged 25 to 39 with COVID-19, enrolled during active disease. V and J are TRBV7-3 and TRBJ2-3, with D possibly matching TRBD2 (6 bases). The DNA of the CDR3 is TGTGCCAGCAGCCCAGAATTCGCGGGGAGCACAGATACGCAGTATTTT. Encoded protein: CASSPEFAGSTDTQYF.